The sequence of this T cell receptor (beta chain) was determined in a study of cytotoxic CD8 clonotypes in ibrutinib-treated CLL. The wider study: IGHV unmutated roughly 18; relapsed/refractory about a dozen; treatment-naive more than 14. Study-wide points: Under therapy, public clonotypes either contracted or stayed stable, and they were uncommon.

Profiled with immunoSEQ multiplex PCR; TCRdb holds only in-frame clones, not every one. The sample lists some 150,000 clones, roughly three quarters seen once, with around 4.9% in the top ten. Germline V gene data show CDR1 as MDHEN and CDR2 as SYDVKM. The V and J ends lost 6 bases and 7 bases respectively, with 13 bases between them. This CDR3 comprises 12 residues. On this clone itself: No antigen is known for it.

The chain links TRBV28 to TRBJ2-7; D gene ambiguous. The specimen was PBMCs, collected after 24 months of ibrutinib treatment. The receptor comes from a human donor with chronic lymphocytic leukemia. The CDR3 nucleotides read TGTGCCAGCAGAAGCCCGGTACGTGAGCAGTACTTC. Amino acids: CASRSPVREQYF.